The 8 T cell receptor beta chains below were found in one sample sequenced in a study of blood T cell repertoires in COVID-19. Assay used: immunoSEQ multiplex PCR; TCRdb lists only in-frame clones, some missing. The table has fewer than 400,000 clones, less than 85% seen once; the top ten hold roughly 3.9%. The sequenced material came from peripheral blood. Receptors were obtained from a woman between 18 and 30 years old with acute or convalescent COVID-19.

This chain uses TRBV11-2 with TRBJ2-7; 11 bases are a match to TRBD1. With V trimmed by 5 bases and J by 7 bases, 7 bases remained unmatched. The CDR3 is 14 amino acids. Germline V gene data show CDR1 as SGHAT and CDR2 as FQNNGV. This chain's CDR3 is CASSVSGTGGEQYF. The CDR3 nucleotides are TGTGCCAGCAGCGTCTCCGGGACAGGGGGGGAGCAGTACTTC. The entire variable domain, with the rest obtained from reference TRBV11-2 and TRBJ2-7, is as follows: EAGVAQSPRYKIIEKRQSVAFWCNPISGHATLYWYQQILGQGPKLLIQFQNNGVVDDSQLPKDRFSAERLKGVDSTLKIQPAKLEDSAVYLCASSVSGTGGEQYFGPGTRLTVT.

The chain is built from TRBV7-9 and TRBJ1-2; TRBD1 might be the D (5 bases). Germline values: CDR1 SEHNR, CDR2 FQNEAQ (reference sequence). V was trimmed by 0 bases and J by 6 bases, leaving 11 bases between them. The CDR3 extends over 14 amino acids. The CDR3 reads CASSLAREANGYTF. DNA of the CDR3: TGTGCCAGCAGCTTAGCCAGGGAAGCCAATGGCTACACCTTC.

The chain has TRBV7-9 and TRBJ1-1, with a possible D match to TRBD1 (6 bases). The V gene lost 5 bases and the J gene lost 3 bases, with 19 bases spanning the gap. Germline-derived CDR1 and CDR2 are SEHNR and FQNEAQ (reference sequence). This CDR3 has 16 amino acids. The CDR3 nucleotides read TGTGCCAGCAGCAATTACCATAGTCACAGGGACACTGAAGCTTTCTTT. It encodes CASSNYHSHRDTEAFF.

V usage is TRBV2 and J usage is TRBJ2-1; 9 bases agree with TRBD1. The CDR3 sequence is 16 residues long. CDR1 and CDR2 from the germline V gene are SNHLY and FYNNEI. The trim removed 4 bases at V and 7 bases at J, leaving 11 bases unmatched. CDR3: CASSGVRDRVRNEQFF. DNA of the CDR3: TGTGCCAGCAGTGGAGTTCGGGACAGGGTGAGAAATGAGCAGTTCTTC. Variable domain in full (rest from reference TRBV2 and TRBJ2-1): EPEVTQTPSHQVTQMGQEVILRCVPISNHLYFYWYRQILGQKVEFLVSFYNNEISEKSEIFDDQFSVERPDGSNFTLKIRSTKLEDSAMYFCASSGVRDRVRNEQFFGPGTRLTVL.

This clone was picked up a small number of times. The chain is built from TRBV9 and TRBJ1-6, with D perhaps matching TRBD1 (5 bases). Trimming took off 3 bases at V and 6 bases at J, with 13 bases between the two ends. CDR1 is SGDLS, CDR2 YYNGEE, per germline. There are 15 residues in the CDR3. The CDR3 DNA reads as TGTGCCAGCAGCGAAGCAGGGTTAACTAATTCACCCCTCCACTTT. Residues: CASSEAGLTNSPLHF. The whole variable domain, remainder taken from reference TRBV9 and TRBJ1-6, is DSGVTQTPKHLITATGQRVTLRCSPRSGDLSVYWYQQSLDQGLQFLIQYYNGEERAKGNILERFSAQQFPDLHSELNLSSLELGDSALYFCASSEAGLTNSPLHFGNGTRLTVT.

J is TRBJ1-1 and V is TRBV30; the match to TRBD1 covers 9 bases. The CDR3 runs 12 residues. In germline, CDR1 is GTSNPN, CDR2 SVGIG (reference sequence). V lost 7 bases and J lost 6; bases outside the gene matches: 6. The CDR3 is CAYGQGYAEAFF. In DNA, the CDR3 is TGTGCCTACGGACAGGGGTACGCTGAAGCTTTCTTT.

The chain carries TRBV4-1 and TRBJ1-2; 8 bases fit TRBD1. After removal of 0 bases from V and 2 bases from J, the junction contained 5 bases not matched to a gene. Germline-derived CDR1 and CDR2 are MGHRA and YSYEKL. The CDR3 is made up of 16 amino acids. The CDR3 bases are TGCGCCAGCAGCCAAGATTCGGACAGGGTGAACTATGGCTACACCTTC. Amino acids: CASSQDSDRVNYGYTF.

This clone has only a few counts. The CDR3 DNA reads as TGTGCCAGCAGCTTGGAAGGGGAGGCGAACACTGAAGCTTTCTTT. This gives the protein CASSLEGEANTEAFF. The chain recombines TRBV5-6 with TRBJ1-1, with D tentatively TRBD1 (5 bases). The germline CDR1 and CDR2 sequences are SGHDT and YYEEEE. The CDR3 sequence is 15 residues long. Trimming stripped 0 bases from V and 1 base from J, with 10 bases between.